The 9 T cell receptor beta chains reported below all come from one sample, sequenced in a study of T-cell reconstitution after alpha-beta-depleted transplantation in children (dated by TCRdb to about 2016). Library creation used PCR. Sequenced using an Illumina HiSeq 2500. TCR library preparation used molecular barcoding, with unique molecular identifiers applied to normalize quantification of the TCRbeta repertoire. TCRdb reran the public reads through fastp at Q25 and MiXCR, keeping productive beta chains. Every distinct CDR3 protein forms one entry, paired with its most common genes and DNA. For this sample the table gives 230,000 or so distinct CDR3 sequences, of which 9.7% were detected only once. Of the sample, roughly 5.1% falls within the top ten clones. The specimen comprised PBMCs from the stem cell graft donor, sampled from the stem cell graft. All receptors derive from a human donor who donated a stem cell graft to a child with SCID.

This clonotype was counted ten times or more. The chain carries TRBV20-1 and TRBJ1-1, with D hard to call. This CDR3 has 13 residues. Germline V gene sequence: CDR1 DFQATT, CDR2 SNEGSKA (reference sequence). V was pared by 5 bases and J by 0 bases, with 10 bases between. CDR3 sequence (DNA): TGCAGTGCTTTGCCAGCCATGAACACTGAAGCTTTCTTT. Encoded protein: CSALPAMNTEAFF.

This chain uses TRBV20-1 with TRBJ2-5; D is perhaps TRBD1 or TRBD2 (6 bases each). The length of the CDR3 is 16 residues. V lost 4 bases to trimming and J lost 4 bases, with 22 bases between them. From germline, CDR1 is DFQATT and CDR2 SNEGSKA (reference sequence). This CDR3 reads CSATIDGRGGAETQYF. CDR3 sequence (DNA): TGCAGTGCTACTATCGATGGCAGGGGAGGAGCAGAGACCCAGTACTTC.

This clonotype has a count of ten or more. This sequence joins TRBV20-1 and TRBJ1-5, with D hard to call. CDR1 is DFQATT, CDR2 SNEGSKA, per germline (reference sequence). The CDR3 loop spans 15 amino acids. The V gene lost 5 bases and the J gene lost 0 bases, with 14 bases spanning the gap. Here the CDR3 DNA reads TGCAGTGCTGAGGCGGGAGGGTATAGCAATCAGCCCCAGCATTTT. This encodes CSAEAGGYSNQPQHF.

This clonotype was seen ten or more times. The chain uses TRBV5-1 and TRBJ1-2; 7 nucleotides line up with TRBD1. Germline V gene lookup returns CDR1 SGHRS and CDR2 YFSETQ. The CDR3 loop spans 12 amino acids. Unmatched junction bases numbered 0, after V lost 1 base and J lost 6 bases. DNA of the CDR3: TGCGCCAGCAGCTTGCAGGGGGATGGCTACACCTTC. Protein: CASSLQGDGYTF. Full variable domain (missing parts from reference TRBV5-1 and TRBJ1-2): KAGVTQTPRYLIKTRGQQVTLSCSPISGHRSVSWYQQTPGQGLQFLFEYFSETQRNKGNFPGRFSGRQFSNSRSEMNVSTLELGDSALYLCASSLQGDGYTFGSGTRLTVV.

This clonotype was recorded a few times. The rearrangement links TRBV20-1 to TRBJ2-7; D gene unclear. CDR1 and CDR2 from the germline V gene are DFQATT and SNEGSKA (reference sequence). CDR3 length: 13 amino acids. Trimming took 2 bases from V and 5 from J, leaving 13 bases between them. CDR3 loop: CSARHPSAHEQYF. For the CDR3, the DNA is TGCAGTGCTAGACATCCCTCGGCCCACGAGCAGTACTTC.

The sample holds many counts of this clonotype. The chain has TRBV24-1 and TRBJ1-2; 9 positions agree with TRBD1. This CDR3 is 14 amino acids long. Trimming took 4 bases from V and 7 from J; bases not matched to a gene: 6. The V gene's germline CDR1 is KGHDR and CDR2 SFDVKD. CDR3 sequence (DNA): TGTGCCACCAGTGACCCGGGACAGGGCGGTGGCTACACCTTC. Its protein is CATSDPGQGGGYTF.

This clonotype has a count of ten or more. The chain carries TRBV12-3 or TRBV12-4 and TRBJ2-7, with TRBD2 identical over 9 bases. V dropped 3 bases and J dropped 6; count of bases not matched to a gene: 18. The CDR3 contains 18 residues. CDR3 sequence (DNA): TGTGCCAGCAGTTTTAGCCCTAAATATAGCGGGGGAATCGTCGAGCAGTACTTC. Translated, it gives CASSFSPKYSGGIVEQYF.

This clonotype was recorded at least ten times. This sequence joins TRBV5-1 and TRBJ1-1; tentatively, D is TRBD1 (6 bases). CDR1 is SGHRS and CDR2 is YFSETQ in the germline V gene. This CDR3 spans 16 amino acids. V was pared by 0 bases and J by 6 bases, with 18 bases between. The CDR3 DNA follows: TGCGCCAGCAGCTTGGAACAGGGAGCCCCTAGGGCTGAAGCTTTCTTT. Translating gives CASSLEQGAPRAEAFF.

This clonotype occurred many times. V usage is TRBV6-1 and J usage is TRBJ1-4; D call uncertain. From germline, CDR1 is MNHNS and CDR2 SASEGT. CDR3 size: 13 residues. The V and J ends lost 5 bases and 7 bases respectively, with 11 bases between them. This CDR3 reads CASSLGNGEKLFF. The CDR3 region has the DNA TGTGCCAGCAGTCTAGGTAACGGTGAAAAACTGTTTTTT.